This T cell receptor (beta chain) was recovered during a study of neurological immune-mediated disorders. TCRdb independently ran MiXCR on the 5' RACE reads; one entry per CDR3 protein. The sample holds 71,000 or so distinct CDR3 sequences, roughly an eighth seen once. The time point here: longitudinal time-point 1 (baseline). Trimming removed 2 bases from V and 3 bases from J; junction bases left unmatched: 3. Germline assignment: CDR1 SGHRS and CDR2 YFSETQ. This CDR3 has 14 amino acids. This clonotype was recorded at least ten times. The sample was PBMCs. The V gene is TRBV5-1, the J gene TRBJ2-3, with 7 bases matching TRBD1. The clonotype was recovered from a female donor with HTLV-1-associated myelopathy (HAM/TSP). CDR3 loop: CASSFGTETDTQYF. The CDR3 DNA reads TGCGCCAGCAGCTTCGGGACAGAGACAGATACGCAGTATTTT.